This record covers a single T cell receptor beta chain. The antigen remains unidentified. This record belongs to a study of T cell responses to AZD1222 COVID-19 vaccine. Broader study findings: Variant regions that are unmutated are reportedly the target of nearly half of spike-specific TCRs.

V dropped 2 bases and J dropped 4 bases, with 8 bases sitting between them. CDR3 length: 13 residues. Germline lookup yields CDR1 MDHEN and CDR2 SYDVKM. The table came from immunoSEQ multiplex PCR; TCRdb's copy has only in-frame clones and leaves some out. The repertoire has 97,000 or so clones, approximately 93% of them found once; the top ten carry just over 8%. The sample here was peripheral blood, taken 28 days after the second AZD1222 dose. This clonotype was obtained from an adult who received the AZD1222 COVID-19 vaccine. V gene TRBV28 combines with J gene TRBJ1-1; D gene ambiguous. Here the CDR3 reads CASSLDAGTEAFF. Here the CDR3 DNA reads TGTGCCAGCAGTTTAGATGCGGGCACTGAAGCTTTCTTT.